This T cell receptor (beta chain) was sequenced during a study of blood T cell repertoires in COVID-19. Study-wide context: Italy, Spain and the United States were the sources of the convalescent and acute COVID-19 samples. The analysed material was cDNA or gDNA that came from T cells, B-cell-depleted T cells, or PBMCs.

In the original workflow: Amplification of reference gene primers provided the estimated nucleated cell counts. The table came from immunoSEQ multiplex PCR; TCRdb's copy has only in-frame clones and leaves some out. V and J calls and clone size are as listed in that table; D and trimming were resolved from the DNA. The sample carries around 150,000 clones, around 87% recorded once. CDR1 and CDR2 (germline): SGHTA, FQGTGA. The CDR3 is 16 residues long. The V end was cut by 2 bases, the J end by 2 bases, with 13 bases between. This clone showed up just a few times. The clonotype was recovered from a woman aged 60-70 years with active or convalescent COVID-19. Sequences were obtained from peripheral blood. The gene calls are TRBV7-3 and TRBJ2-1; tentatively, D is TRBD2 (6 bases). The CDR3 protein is CASSLDSGLTYNEQFF. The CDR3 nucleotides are TGTGCCAGCAGCTTAGATTCGGGACTTACCTACAATGAGCAGTTCTTC.